The 16 T cell receptor beta chains in this list originate from one sample, sequenced in a study of brain T cells in children with intractable seizures. Surgery cases with the highest brain T cell transcript signatures were chosen for sequencing. Sequencing used immunoSEQ multiplex PCR; TCRdb keeps in-frame clones, though not all of them. The sample yields roughly 8,700 clones, over 65% seen once. Sequencing used resected brain tissue, obtained at surgery. The receptor source for this set is a girl between 2 and 10 years old with tuberous sclerosis and intractable seizures.

This chain uses TRBV11-2 with TRBJ2-3, with D possibly TRBD2 on 7 matching bases. Germline CDR1 reads SGHAT; CDR2 reads FQNNGV. The V end lost 4 bases, the J end lost 6 bases, and 11 bases lay between the germline ends. The CDR3 runs 13 residues. The CDR3 here is CASSSGGPDTQYF. Written as DNA, the CDR3 is TGTGCCAGCAGCTCCGGGGGGCCGGATACGCAGTATTTT.

The CDR3 nucleotides read TGCGCCAGCAGTGGGTCGTATCAGGGGTCTGGAAACACCATATATTTT. Translating it yields CASSGSYQGSGNTIYF. The rearrangement uses TRBV5-1 and TRBJ1-3, with TRBD1 as a possible D gene (6 bases). V was cut by 5 bases and J by 1 base, with 16 bases left in between. In germline, CDR1 is SGHRS, CDR2 YFSETQ. This CDR3 spans 16 amino acids.

The chain joins TRBV11-2 to TRBJ2-7, with D unresolved. V shed 3 bases and J shed 3 bases, with 6 bases lying between them. The CDR3 runs to 12 residues. Germline assignment: CDR1 SGHAT and CDR2 FQNNGV. CDR3 in DNA: TGTGCCAGCAGCTTTGGAGACTACGAGCAGTACGTC. It is translated as CASSFGDYEQYV.

The chain has TRBV7-8 and TRBJ1-1; perhaps TRBD1 as D (5 bases). Germline V gene data show CDR1 as SGHVS and CDR2 as FQNEAQ. Trimming took 1 base from V and 4 from J, leaving 13 bases between them. CDR3 length: 15 residues. CDR3 DNA sequence: TGTGCCAGCAGCTTAGGACATAGACAGAGCACTGAAGCTTTCTTT. Its protein product is CASSLGHRQSTEAFF.

The rearrangement links TRBV4-2 to TRBJ1-5; D uncertain. This CDR3 comprises 15 residues. The germline V gene encodes CDR1 LGHNA and CDR2 YNFKEQ. V lost 1 base and J lost 4, with 11 bases in between. CDR3 coding DNA: TGTGCCAGCAGCCAAGGTAGGGAAAGGAATCAGCCCCAGCATTTT. It codes for CASSQGRERNQPQHF.

The rearrangement links TRBV25-1 to TRBJ2-3, with D maybe TRBD2 (5 bases). Trimming shortened V by 3 bases and J by 1 base, and 14 bases separated the two germline ends. Germline CDR1 and CDR2: MGHDK and SYGVNS. The CDR3 consists of 16 residues. The chain's CDR3 is CASSERSGFRTDTQYF. CDR3 in DNA: TGTGCCAGCAGTGAGCGATCGGGGTTTCGCACAGATACGCAGTATTTT.

A word on this clone: This sample includes further DNA sequences coding for the same CDR3. The rearrangement uses TRBV3-1 (or the pseudogene TRBV3-2) and TRBJ1-1, with D perhaps TRBD1 (6 bases). Germline assignment: CDR1 LGHDT and CDR2 YNNKEL (reference sequence). The V and J ends lost 4 bases and 1 base respectively, with 10 bases between them. The CDR3 loop spans 14 amino acids. The CDR3 sequence: CASSLEGGNTEAFF. The DNA for the CDR3 is TGTGCCAGCAGCCTCGAAGGGGGGAACACTGAAGCTTTCTTT.

The count of this clone is one. The V and J genes are TRBV7-8 and TRBJ1-1; unclear D gene. The germline gives CDR1 SGHVS, CDR2 FQNEAQ. Trimming left V 5 bases short and J 0 bases short, with 7 bases between. The CDR3 extends over 13 amino acids. The CDR3 region is CASSPRMNTEAFF. The CDR3 DNA reads TGTGCCAGCAGCCCAAGGATGAACACTGAAGCTTTCTTT. Full variable domain (rest looked up from reference TRBV7-8 and TRBJ1-1): GAGVSQSPRYKVAKRGQDVALRCDPISGHVSLFWYQQALGQGPEFLTYFQNEAQLDKSGLPSDRFFAERPEGSVSTLKIQRTQQEDSAVYLCASSPRMNTEAFFGQGTRLTVV.

V is TRBV10-2 and J is TRBJ1-1; D call uncertain. Germline assignment: CDR1 WSHSY and CDR2 SAAADI. The CDR3 sequence is 13 residues long. Trimming took 3 bases from V and 3 from J, leaving 8 bases between them. The CDR3: CASSDLGYTEAFF. The CDR3 DNA reads as TGCGCCAGCAGTGATCTGGGTTACACTGAAGCTTTCTTT.

The chain joins TRBV11-2 to TRBJ2-3, with 9 bases matching TRBD2. With 0 bases clipped from V and 0 bases from J, the junction kept 4 bases outside the gene matches. The length of the CDR3 is 17 residues. The germline V gene encodes CDR1 SGHAT and CDR2 FQNNGV. The CDR3 loop is CASSLDQGLASTDTQYF. The CDR3, as DNA: TGTGCCAGCAGCTTAGATCAGGGACTAGCAAGCACAGATACGCAGTATTTT.

This sequence joins TRBV6-5 and TRBJ2-7; D may match TRBD1 or TRBD2 (6 bases each). The CDR3 extends over 13 amino acids. CDR1 and CDR2 from the germline V gene are MNHEY and SVGAGI. Trimming removed 5 bases at V and 7 bases at J, with 15 bases between. CDR3 DNA sequence: TGTGCCAGCAGTCTATCGGGGGCTCGGGAGCAGTACGTC. This encodes CASSLSGAREQYV.

This clone was picked up one time. The rearrangement links TRBV10-1 to TRBJ1-1; no clear D. The CDR3 has 13 residues. CDR1 is WNHNN, CDR2 SYGVQD, per germline (reference sequence). V was trimmed by 5 bases and J by 2 bases, leaving 9 bases between them. The CDR3 region has the DNA TGCGCCAGCAGTCCAAAGGGTAACACTGAAGCTTTCTTT. This sequence encodes CASSPKGNTEAFF.

This clone turned up a few times. The rearrangement uses TRBV19 and TRBJ1-5; 8 positions match TRBD1. The junction had 3 bases not matched to a gene; V was cut back by 6 bases and J by 2 bases. The germline V gene has CDR1 LNHDA and CDR2 SQIVND (reference sequence). The CDR3 spans 14 residues. The DNA of the CDR3 is TGTGCCAGTAGCTTGACAGGGGGCAATCAGCCCCAGCATTTT. Protein product: CASSLTGGNQPQHF.

J is TRBJ1-2 and V is TRBV28, with D maybe TRBD1 (5 bases). Germline V CDR1 and CDR2: MDHEN, SYDVKM. V lost 3 bases and J 8 bases, leaving 16 bases between the germline ends. The CDR3 has 14 residues. The CDR3 reads CASSFGAGGAGYTF. In DNA, the CDR3 is TGTGCCAGCAGTTTCGGGGCAGGTGGTGCAGGCTACACCTTC.

This clone occurred a few times. The chain has TRBV5-1 and TRBJ1-2; D is perhaps TRBD1 (6 bases). With 4 bases removed from V and 4 bases from J, the gap between germline ends came to 23 bases. Germline V gene sequence: CDR1 SGHRS, CDR2 YFSETQ. The CDR3 is 17 residues long. The CDR3 loop is CASSLRTASEALYGYTF. Written as DNA, the CDR3 is TGCGCCAGCAGCCTGCGGACAGCTAGTGAGGCGCTCTATGGCTACACCTTC.

The chain is built from TRBV5-4 and TRBJ2-3; the D gene could be TRBD1 or TRBD2 (5 bases each). V gave up 5 bases and J gave up 2 bases, with 18 bases separating them. This CDR3 comprises 16 residues. Germline V gene data show CDR1 as SGHNT and CDR2 as YYREEE (reference sequence). CDR3 sequence reads: CASRGAGWAPTDTQYF. In DNA, the CDR3 is TGTGCCAGCAGGGGAGCAGGGTGGGCCCCCACAGATACGCAGTATTTT.